This T cell receptor beta chain was sequenced in a study of neoadjuvant anti-PD-1 for oral cavity cancer listed by TCRdb under 2021. As for the study more broadly: Three to four biweekly doses of nivolumab at 3 mg/kg were mostly administered to patients before curative-intent surgical resection. A fourth nivolumab dose was given around day 43 to patients without progression, and definitive surgical resection was performed in those patients on days 50-56. Responders were defined as patients with complete response, partial response or stable disease by RECIST 1.1; non-responders were defined as patients with progression. An approximately 31% response rate was observed in the parent correlative cohort, in which around eleven patients were included.

This clone showed up just once. Its antigen has not been determined. Base qualities are not provided; no much larger clone lies one nucleotide away. V trim: 7 bases; J trim: 4 bases; unmatched bases: 9. The CDR3 contains 14 residues, cysteine and phenylalanine counted. Only the CDR3 region is kept as DNA, spanning 42 bases read in frame from base 1. In the germline V gene, CDR1 corresponds to SGHVS and CDR2 to FQNEAQ. The time point label, read with the paper, signifies: before neoadjuvant nivolumab. Patients had been newly diagnosed with stage II-IVA oral cavity squamous cell carcinoma, and no prior systemic or radiation treatment had been given to the patients. The cohort consisted of patients with HPV-negative, locally advanced oral cavity squamous cell carcinoma. Peripheral blood mononuclear cells were analyzed directly, without maintenance or expansion in culture. The samples were drawn from a longitudinal correlative study tied to a single-arm phase II trial testing neoadjuvant nivolumab in oral cavity squamous cell carcinoma. Subject-matched pre- and post-treatment PBMCs and tumors from three responders and three non-responders underwent genomic DNA-based TCRbeta sequencing. Peripheral blood mononuclear cells were collected before nivolumab treatment and were collected again after treatment, at the time of surgery. Genomic DNA was isolated from PBMCs using the Maxwell RSC DNA from Cells kit.

Broader findings and caveats from the paper: TCR analyses included only three patients per response group, and the authors called for larger cohorts for validation. Within PBMCs, T cell clonality (Gini index) was significantly higher in non-responders than responders after neoadjuvant nivolumab. Higher pretreatment blood Treg/Th17 ratios correlated with both higher pretreatment blood TCRbeta clonality and lower post-treatment tumor TCRbeta clonality.

For deep sequencing, PBMC libraries mostly used about 490 ng of input genomic DNA, with six replicates for each sample. The immunoSEQ hsTCRbeta kit was used to prepare TCRbeta libraries, following the manufacturer's instructions. The completed libraries were mixed into a single pool at 3 nM, then sequenced with an Illumina NovaSeq 6000 S4 flow cell. As for how the authors treated the data: The immunoSEQ Analyzer handled quality control and preprocessing of the raw data. The analysis was restricted to productive rearrangements, with each unique CDR3 amino acid sequence defining a clonotype. Repertoire clonality was estimated as the Gini-Simpson index, computed with the R package tcR. Student's t test was used to compare Gini indices, and Pearson correlation was used to assess associations with tumor size change. As stored in TCRdb, this immuneACCESS dataset retains in-frame rearrangements with V and J assigned. A fraction of the clones does not appear; measured against another copy, unresolved V genes explain less than half of the discrepancy, and the remainder lacks a known reason. V and J calls and clone size follow that table, whereas D and trimming were derived from the DNA. The sample contains roughly 60,000 clones, 65% to 85% of them found a single time. Of the sample, 2.5% to 3% falls within the top ten clones.

The receptor comes from a person aged 35 to 85 with oral cavity squamous cell carcinoma. Sequencing used PBMCs, obtained before nivolumab (anti-PD-1) treatment. This chain joins TRBV7-8 to TRBJ2-7, with 8 central nucleotides matching TRBD1. The nucleotide sequence is given as TGTGCCAGCACCCCCAGGGGGCGTGGATACGAGCAGTACTTC. Its translation is CASTPRGRGYEQYF.